The clone carrying this T cell receptor beta chain was seen a few times. Its antigen is unknown. After removal of 9 bases from V and 8 bases from J, the junction contained 10 bases not matched to a gene. The V gene's germline CDR1 is LNHDA and CDR2 SQIVND (reference sequence). The CDR3 is 14 residues long. The data belong to a study of T cell clonotyping in hematopoietic cell transplantation. Assay used: immunoSEQ multiplex PCR; TCRdb lists only in-frame clones, some missing. Counted here are about 69,000 clones, about 93% occurring once; the ten biggest clones make up 1.6%. Study results and limitations: Few recipient clonotypes overlapped donors; over 95% were de novo at given depth.

This clonotype originated in a man aged 45-60 years in good health. Some clones in this sample may be carry-over from other donors' samples. The source material was peripheral blood mononuclear cells. V and J are TRBV19 and TRBJ1-6, with 7 bases matching TRBD1. CDR3 loop: CASRDRATYSPLHF. The CDR3 DNA reads TGTGCCAGCCGAGACAGGGCGACATATTCACCCCTCCACTTT.